This T cell receptor (beta chain) was retrieved from a study of human T cells and chemical hapten exposure. Study details: The patch tests put 0.01% DPC on the skin of the upper back and were read 6 days later.

MiXCR, run by TCRdb on the RACE reads, gives a single entry per CDR3 protein. Seen here are around 100,000 distinct CDR3 sequences, 9.5% to 14% observed once, and the top ten hold about 3%. Germline lookup yields CDR1 SGHTA and CDR2 FQGNSA. The V and J ends lost 5 bases and 8 bases respectively, with 4 bases between them. The CDR3 contains 11 residues. This clonotype was seen at least ten times. Time point indicated: pre-sensitization, week 0. Treatment meaning: therapeutic diphenylcyclopropenone sensitization with weekly scalp DPC. The V gene is TRBV7-2, the J gene TRBJ2-6; D call uncertain. This TCR derives from a woman in her sixties with alopecia areata. Some clones in this sample may be carry-over from other donors' samples. The sample consisted of whole blood, taken in connection with sensitization to the hapten diphenylcyclopropenone (DPC). CDR3 sequence (DNA): TGTGCCAGCAGCCTGACCAACGTCCTGACTTTC. Its translation: CASSLTNVLTF.